This TCR beta chain was profiled in a study of PD-L1 blockade in urothelial cancer. Across the study: Blood gave a median 141,255 T cells.

Germline assignment: CDR1 MNHNS and CDR2 SASEGT. The CDR3 has 14 residues. Trimming took 4 bases from V and 3 from J, leaving 11 bases between them. TCRdb's table, derived via immunoSEQ multiplex PCR, lists solely in-frame clones and lacks some. Counted here are tens of thousands of clones, roughly 90% occurring once; the ten biggest clones make up over 5%. Locally advanced or metastatic urothelial carcinoma was diagnosed in the patients. The chain combines TRBV6-1 with TRBJ2-3; D is possibly TRBD1 (5 bases). The sequence was obtained from a woman between 65 and 79 years old with urothelial cancer. The sequencing here drew on PBMCs, taken around atezolizumab (anti-PD-L1) treatment. The CDR3: CASSGQLGTDTQYF. The CDR3 DNA sequence: TGTGCCAGCAGTGGACAGCTCGGAACAGATACGCAGTATTTT.